The clone carrying this T cell receptor (beta chain) was detected once. The CDR3 has 13 amino acids. CDR1 SGHNT and CDR2 YENEEA come from the germline V gene. Trimming took off 4 bases at V and 2 bases at J, with 8 bases between the two ends. How the authors handled the data: Quantification of nucleated cells was approximated via reference gene primer amplification. TCRdb's table, derived via immunoSEQ multiplex PCR, lists solely in-frame clones and lacks some. D and trimming were read from the DNA, whereas the V and J calls and clone size are those reported in that table. There are about 200,000 clones in the sample; roughly 80% occur only once, and approximately 7.2% lies in the top ten. This sample was included in a study of blood T cell repertoires in COVID-19. Study-wide background: Sites in the United States, Italy and Spain provided acute and convalescent COVID-19 samples. PBMCs, B-cell-depleted T cells, or T cells were the source of the cDNA or gDNA that made up the material.

Sequenced: peripheral blood. This receptor was taken from a woman aged 80 or over with acute or convalescent COVID-19. This chain connects TRBV11-3 to TRBJ1-1; possible D gene TRBD1, 5 bases. The CDR3 loop is CASSSGLNTEAFF. The CDR3 DNA reads as TGTGCCAGCAGCTCAGGGTTAAACACTGAAGCTTTCTTT.